The clone carrying this T cell receptor beta chain showed up just once. Its antigen is still unknown. This sample stems from a study of T cell responses to AZD1222 COVID-19 vaccine. As for the study in general: Second-dose intervals near 4 or 12 weeks were combined. Overall study findings and caveats: Just a handful of AZD1222 recipients were seropositive at baseline. Regions 160-218 and 743-854 held dominance among vaccine-associated CD4 TCRs, which spanned spike.

The assay was immunoSEQ multiplex PCR, and TCRdb's table has in-frame clones only and misses some. In the table there are 150,000 to 200,000 clones, approximately 90% of which are singletons. The CDR3 consists of 13 residues. Germline lookup yields CDR1 SGHTA and CDR2 FQGNSA. Trimming cost V 9 bases and J 7 bases, with 16 bases left between them. The rearrangement links TRBV7-2 to TRBJ1-5; possibly TRBD1 for D (6 bases). The starting material was peripheral blood, obtained on day 0 of AZD1222 vaccination. The receptor comes from an adult in good health. CDR3 bases: TGTGCCAGTTCCCCTGGGGGCAGACAGCCCCAGCATTTT. This translates into CASSPGGRQPQHF.